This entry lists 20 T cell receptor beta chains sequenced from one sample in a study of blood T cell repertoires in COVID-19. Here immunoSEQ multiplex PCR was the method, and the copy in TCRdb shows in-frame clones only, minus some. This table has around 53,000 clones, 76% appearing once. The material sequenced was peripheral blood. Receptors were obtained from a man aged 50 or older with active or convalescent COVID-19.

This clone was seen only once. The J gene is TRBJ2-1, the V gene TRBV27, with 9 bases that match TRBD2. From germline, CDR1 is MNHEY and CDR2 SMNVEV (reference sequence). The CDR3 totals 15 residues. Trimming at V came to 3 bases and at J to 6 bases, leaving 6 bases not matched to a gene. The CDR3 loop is CASSFFGLASNEQFF. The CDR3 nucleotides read TGTGCCAGCAGTTTTTTTGGACTAGCGAGCAATGAGCAGTTCTTC.

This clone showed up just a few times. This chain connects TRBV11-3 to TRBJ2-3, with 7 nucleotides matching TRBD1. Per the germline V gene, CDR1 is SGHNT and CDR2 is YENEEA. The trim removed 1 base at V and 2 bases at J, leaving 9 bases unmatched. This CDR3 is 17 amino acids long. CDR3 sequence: CASSLGYRGEATDTQYF. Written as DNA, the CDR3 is TGTGCCAGCAGCTTAGGGTACAGGGGTGAGGCCACAGATACGCAGTATTTT.

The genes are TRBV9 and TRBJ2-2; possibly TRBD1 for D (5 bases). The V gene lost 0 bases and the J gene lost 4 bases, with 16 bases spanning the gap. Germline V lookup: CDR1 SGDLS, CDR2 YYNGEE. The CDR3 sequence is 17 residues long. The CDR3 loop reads CASSVGTSWGSTGELFF. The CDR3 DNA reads TGTGCCAGCAGCGTAGGGACGTCGTGGGGCAGCACCGGGGAGCTGTTTTTT.

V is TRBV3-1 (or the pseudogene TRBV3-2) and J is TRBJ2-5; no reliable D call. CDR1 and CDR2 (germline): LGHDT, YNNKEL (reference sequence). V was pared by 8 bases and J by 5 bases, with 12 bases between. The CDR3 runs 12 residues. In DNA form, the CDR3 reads TGTGCCAGCGGAGCAGTGGAGGAGACCCAGTACTTC. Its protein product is CASGAVEETQYF.

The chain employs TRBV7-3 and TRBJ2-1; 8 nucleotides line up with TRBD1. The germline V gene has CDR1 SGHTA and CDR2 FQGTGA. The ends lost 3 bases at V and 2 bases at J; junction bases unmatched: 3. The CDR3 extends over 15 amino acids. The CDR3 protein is CASSLGQATYNEQFF. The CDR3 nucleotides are TGTGCCAGCAGCTTGGGACAGGCCACCTACAATGAGCAGTTCTTC.

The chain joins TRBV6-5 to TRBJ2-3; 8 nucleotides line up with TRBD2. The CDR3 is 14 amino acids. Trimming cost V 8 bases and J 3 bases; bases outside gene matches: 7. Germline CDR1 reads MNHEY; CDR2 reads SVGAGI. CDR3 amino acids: CASALSGVTDTQYF. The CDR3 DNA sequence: TGTGCCAGCGCCCTTAGCGGGGTGACAGATACGCAGTATTTT.

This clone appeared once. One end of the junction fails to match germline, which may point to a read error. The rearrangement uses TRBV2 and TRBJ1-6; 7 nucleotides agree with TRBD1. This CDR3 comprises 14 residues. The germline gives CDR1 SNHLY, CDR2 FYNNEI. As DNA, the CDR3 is TGTGCCAGCACTCCGGGACAGATAGACCCCACGTCCCTCTTT. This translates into CASTPGQIDPTSLF.

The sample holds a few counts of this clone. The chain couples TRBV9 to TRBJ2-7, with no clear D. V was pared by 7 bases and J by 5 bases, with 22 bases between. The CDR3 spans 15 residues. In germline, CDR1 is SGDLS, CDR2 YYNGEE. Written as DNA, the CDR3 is TGTGCCAGCGCCCGAGGCGGAGCAAGGTACGACGAGCAGTACTTC. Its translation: CASARGGARYDEQYF. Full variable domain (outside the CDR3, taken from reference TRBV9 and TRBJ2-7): DSGVTQTPKHLITATGQRVTLRCSPRSGDLSVYWYQQSLDQGLQFLIQYYNGEERAKGNILERFSAQQFPDLHSELNLSSLELGDSALYFCASARGGARYDEQYFGPGTRLTVT.

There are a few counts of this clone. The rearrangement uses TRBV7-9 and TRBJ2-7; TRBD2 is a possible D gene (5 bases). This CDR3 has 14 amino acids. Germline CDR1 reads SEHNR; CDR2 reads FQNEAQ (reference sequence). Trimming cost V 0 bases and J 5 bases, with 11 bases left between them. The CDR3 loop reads CASSLAGEVHEQYF. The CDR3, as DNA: TGTGCCAGCAGCTTAGCGGGAGAAGTCCACGAGCAGTACTTC.

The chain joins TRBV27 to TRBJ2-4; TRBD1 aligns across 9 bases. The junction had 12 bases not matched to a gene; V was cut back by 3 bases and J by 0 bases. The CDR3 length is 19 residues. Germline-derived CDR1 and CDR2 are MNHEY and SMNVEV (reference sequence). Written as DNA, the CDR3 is TGTGCCAGCAGTTTTTTAACCGGGACAGGGATTCTAGCCAAAAACATTCAGTACTTC. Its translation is CASSFLTGTGILAKNIQYF.

CDR3 sequence (DNA): TGTGCCAGCAGTGAGGTCGGGGGGTCCTATGGCTACACCTTC. As protein: CASSEVGGSYGYTF. V usage is TRBV7-8 and J usage is TRBJ1-2; D perhaps matches TRBD1 (5 bases). With 6 bases removed from V and 4 bases from J, the gap between germline ends came to 15 bases. CDR1 and CDR2 (germline): SGHVS, FQNEAQ. This CDR3 is 14 amino acids long.

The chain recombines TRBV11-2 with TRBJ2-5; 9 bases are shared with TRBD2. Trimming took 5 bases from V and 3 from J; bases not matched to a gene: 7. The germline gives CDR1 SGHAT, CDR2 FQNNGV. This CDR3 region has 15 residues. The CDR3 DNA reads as TGTGCCAGCAGCCCCATCGGCGGGGGGGAAGAGACCCAGTACTTC. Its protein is CASSPIGGGEETQYF.

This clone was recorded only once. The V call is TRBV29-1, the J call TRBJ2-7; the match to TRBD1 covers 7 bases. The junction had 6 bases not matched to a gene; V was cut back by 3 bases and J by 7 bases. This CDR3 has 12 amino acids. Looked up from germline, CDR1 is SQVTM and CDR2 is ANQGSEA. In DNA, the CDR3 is TGCAGCGTTGAGACAGGGTTCGAGGAGCAGTACTTC. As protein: CSVETGFEEQYF.

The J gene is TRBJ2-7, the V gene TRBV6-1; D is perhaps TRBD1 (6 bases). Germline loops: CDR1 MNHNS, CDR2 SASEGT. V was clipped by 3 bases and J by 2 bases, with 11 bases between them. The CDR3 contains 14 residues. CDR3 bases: TGTGCCAGCAGTGACGAGGGGGTCACCTACGAGCAGTACTTC. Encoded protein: CASSDEGVTYEQYF.

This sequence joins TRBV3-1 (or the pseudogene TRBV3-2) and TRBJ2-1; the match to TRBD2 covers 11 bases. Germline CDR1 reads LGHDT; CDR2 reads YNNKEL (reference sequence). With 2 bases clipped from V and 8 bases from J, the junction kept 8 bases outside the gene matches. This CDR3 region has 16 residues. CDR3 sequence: CASSQKGLAGRDEQFF. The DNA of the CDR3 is TGTGCCAGCAGCCAAAAAGGACTAGCGGGTAGGGATGAGCAGTTCTTC.

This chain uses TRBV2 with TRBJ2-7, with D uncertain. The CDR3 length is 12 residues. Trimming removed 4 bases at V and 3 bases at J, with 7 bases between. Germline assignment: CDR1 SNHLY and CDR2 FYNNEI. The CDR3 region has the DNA TGTGCCAGCAGTGGACACCTCTACGAGCAGTACTTC. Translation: CASSGHLYEQYF.

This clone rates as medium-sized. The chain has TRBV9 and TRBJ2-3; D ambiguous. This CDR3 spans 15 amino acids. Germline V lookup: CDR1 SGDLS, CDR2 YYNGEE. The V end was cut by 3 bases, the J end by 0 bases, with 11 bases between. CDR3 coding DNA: TGTGCCAGCAGCGCCGGGTCCCTGAGCACAGATACGCAGTATTTT. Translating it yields CASSAGSLSTDTQYF.

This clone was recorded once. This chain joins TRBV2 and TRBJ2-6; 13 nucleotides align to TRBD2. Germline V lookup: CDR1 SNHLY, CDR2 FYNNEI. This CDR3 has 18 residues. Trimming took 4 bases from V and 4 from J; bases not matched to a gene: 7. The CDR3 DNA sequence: TGTGCCAGCAGTGCGATGACTAGCGGGGGGCAAGGGGCCAACGTCCTGACTTTC. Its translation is CASSAMTSGGQGANVLTF.

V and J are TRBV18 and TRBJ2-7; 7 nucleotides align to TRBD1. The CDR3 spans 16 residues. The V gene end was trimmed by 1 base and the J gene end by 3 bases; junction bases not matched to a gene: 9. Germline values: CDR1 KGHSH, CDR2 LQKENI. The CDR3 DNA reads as TGTGCCAGCTCACCACGGTGGCAGGGGGACAGCTACGAGCAGTACTTC. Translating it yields CASSPRWQGDSYEQYF.

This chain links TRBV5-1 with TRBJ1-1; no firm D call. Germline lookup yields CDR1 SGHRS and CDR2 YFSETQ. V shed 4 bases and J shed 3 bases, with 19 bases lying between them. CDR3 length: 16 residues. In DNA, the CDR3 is TGCGCCAGCAGCCCAACGGGTCCCAACTATGACACTGAAGCTTTCTTT. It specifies CASSPTGPNYDTEAFF.